One and the same sample provided the 22 T cell receptor beta chains below, sequenced in a study of a mutant IDH1 vaccine in newly diagnosed glioma. Which antigens these TCRs recognize remains unknown. Time point: week 5, during vaccination. Mutant IDH1 20-mer peptide, at 300 ug, made up each vaccine dose, with topical imiquimod. Profiled with immunoSEQ multiplex PCR; TCRdb holds only in-frame clones, not every one. Here the sample spans some 35,000 clones, roughly 76% being singletons. The material was PBMCs, obtained from a glioma patient whose treatment included an IDH1 peptide vaccine. The receptors here all came from a man between 45 and 60 years old with glioma.

This sequence joins TRBV10-3 and TRBJ2-7, with D uncertain. The CDR3 covers 15 residues. V was clipped by 4 bases and J by 0 bases, with 13 bases between them. Germline CDR1 ENHRY, CDR2 SYGVKD. DNA for the CDR3: TGTGCCATCAGTGGCCGGGCGGCAAGCTCCTACGAGCAGTACTTC. Its translation is CAISGRAASSYEQYF.

Concerning this clone itself: The sample holds other DNA sequences that translate to the same CDR3. This chain connects TRBV27 to TRBJ2-7; possible D gene TRBD2, 5 bases. The CDR3 extends over 14 amino acids. Germline V gene lookup returns CDR1 MNHEY and CDR2 SMNVEV (reference sequence). V was pared by 2 bases and J by 1 base, with 9 bases between. CDR3 coding DNA: TGTGCCAGCAGTTTAGACCGAGGGTCCTACGAGCAGTACTTC. It specifies CASSLDRGSYEQYF.

This chain uses TRBV11-1 with TRBJ2-2; no reliable D call. V lost 5 bases to trimming and J lost 4 bases, with 11 bases between them. Germline assignment: CDR1 SGHAT and CDR2 FQDESV (reference sequence). The CDR3 length is 14 residues. This chain's CDR3 is CASSRVSGTGELFF. CDR3 DNA sequence: TGTGCCAGCAGCAGGGTGTCGGGCACCGGGGAGCTGTTTTTT.

The chain uses TRBV10-3 and TRBJ2-3, with D tentatively TRBD1 (6 bases). The V end was cut by 7 bases, the J end by 3 bases, with 11 bases between. Germline-derived CDR1 and CDR2 are ENHRY and SYGVKD. The CDR3 totals 13 residues. CDR3 sequence: CAIIGGETDTQYF. In nucleotides, the CDR3 is TGTGCCATCATTGGGGGCGAGACAGATACGCAGTATTTT.

This CDR3 reads CASSQDSSPVVNYGYTF. CDR3 sequence (DNA): TGTGCCAGCAGCCAAGATTCCTCGCCAGTTGTCAACTATGGCTACACCTTC. This sequence joins TRBV4-2 and TRBJ1-2; D not resolved. Germline CDR1 reads LGHNA; CDR2 reads YNFKEQ. This CDR3 is built from 17 residues. V dropped 0 bases and J dropped 2 bases, with 16 bases sitting between them.

This chain uses TRBV7-2 with TRBJ2-2; D is possibly TRBD1 (6 bases). Germline CDR1 SGHTA, CDR2 FQGNSA. The V gene lost 1 base and the J gene lost 1 base, with 10 bases spanning the gap. The CDR3 is 16 amino acids. CDR3 bases: TGTGCCAGCAGCTTAGGTGCCAGGGGGAACACCGGGGAGCTGTTTTTT. As protein: CASSLGARGNTGELFF.

This clone was seen once. The genes are TRBV29-1 and TRBJ1-4; D is unresolved. Trimming cost V 0 bases and J 8 bases, with 4 bases left between them. This CDR3 is built from 11 residues. CDR1 is SQVTM, CDR2 ANQGSEA, per germline. DNA of the CDR3: TGCAGCGTTGAAGAAAGAGAAAAACTGTTTTTT. Translation: CSVEEREKLFF.

This chain uses TRBV9 with TRBJ1-4; D is undetermined. This CDR3 spans 15 amino acids. Germline V gene sequence: CDR1 SGDLS, CDR2 YYNGEE. Trimming removed 0 bases from V and 7 bases from J, with 13 bases in between. CDR3 DNA: TGTGCCAGCAGCGTAGGGTGGGGAAGAGGTGAAAAACTGTTTTTT. This gives the protein CASSVGWGRGEKLFF.

The chain is built from TRBV5-6 and TRBJ1-2; 7 bases map to TRBD1. Germline V gene lookup returns CDR1 SGHDT and CDR2 YYEEEE. The CDR3 loop spans 15 amino acids. The V gene end was trimmed by 5 bases and the J gene end by 7 bases; junction bases not matched to a gene: 14. CDR3 in DNA: TGTGCCAGCAGTCAATTGGACAGGCGCTACAGTGGCTACACCTTC. Translated, it gives CASSQLDRRYSGYTF.

This clone was detected once. This chain connects TRBV7-2 to TRBJ2-3; the D call may be TRBD1 or TRBD2 (5 bases each). CDR3 length: 16 residues. Trimming shortened V by 5 bases and J by 3 bases, and 18 bases separated the two germline ends. CDR1 is SGHTA and CDR2 is FQGNSA in the germline V gene. The CDR3 reads CASSPEASGATDTQYF. The CDR3 DNA reads TGTGCCAGCAGCCCAGAAGCCTCCGGGGCGACAGATACGCAGTATTTT.

The J gene is TRBJ2-2, the V gene TRBV27, with 11 bases aligning to TRBD2. CDR1 is MNHEY, CDR2 SMNVEV, per germline (reference sequence). With V trimmed by 2 bases and J by 5 bases, 10 bases remained unmatched. This CDR3 comprises 18 residues. The CDR3 reads CASSLTGSLAGGTGELFF. The CDR3 DNA is TGTGCCAGCAGTTTAACGGGGTCCCTAGCGGGAGGTACCGGGGAGCTGTTTTTT.

This clone was seen just once. V and J are TRBV15 and TRBJ1-1; D remains unclear. The CDR3 runs 12 residues. Per the germline V gene, CDR1 is LNHNV and CDR2 is YYDKDF (reference sequence). Between the trimmed V and J ends, which lost 5 bases and 5 bases, there was a span of 9 bases. CDR3 region: CATSLGRTEAFF. CDR3 nucleotide sequence: TGTGCCACCAGCCTTGGGCGGACTGAAGCTTTCTTT.

The V and J genes are TRBV7-8 and TRBJ2-2; D unresolved. Trimming took 8 bases from V and 5 from J, leaving 12 bases between them. The CDR3 has 13 amino acids. Per germline, CDR1 SGHVS and CDR2 FQNEAQ. In DNA, the CDR3 is TGTGCCAGCGCAGCTCTCTCTACCGGGGAGCTGTTTTTT. Protein sequence: CASAALSTGELFF.

The J gene is TRBJ2-7, the V gene TRBV6-5; 8 nucleotides align to TRBD1. J gave up 2 bases and V 4 bases, and 1 base lay outside the gene matches. CDR3 length equals 13 residues. Germline V gives CDR1 MNHEY, CDR2 SVGAGI. Written as DNA, the CDR3 is TGTGCCAGCAGTTTCAGGGGGCCCTACGAGCAGTACTTC. This codes for CASSFRGPYEQYF.

The rearrangement uses TRBV5-1 and TRBJ1-2; TRBD1 is a possible D gene (6 bases). This CDR3 region has 14 residues. Germline V gene sequence: CDR1 SGHRS, CDR2 YFSETQ. Between the trimmed V and J ends, which lost 0 bases and 2 bases, there was a span of 8 bases. The CDR3 sequence: CASSLGQENYGYTF. The CDR3 nucleotides are TGCGCCAGCAGCTTGGGACAGGAGAACTATGGCTACACCTTC.

The chain uses TRBV14 and TRBJ2-1, with 7 bases lining up with TRBD2. Germline V gene lookup returns CDR1 SGHDN and CDR2 FVKESK. V shed 1 base, J shed 14 bases, and the junction held 8 bases outside the gene matches. The CDR3 totals 13 residues. CDR3 loop: CASSQGPSRGKFF. Written as DNA, the CDR3 is TGTGCCAGCAGCCAAGGGCCTTCGCGGGGGAAGTTCTTC.

The J gene is TRBJ2-1, the V gene TRBV7-2; D is unresolved. Trimming stripped 4 bases from V and 13 bases from J, with 17 bases between. This CDR3 region has 13 residues. Looked up from germline, CDR1 is SGHTA and CDR2 is FQGNSA. The CDR3 DNA reads as TGTGCCAGCAGCTCCGCCGACGAAGGCACCCAGTTCTTC. Amino acid sequence: CASSSADEGTQFF.

This clone was observed once. The chain joins TRBV11-1 to TRBJ2-2, with D possibly TRBD2 on 6 matching bases. The V gene's germline CDR1 is SGHAT and CDR2 FQDESV (reference sequence). V lost 8 bases to trimming and J lost 9 bases, with 13 bases between them. The CDR3 is made up of 12 amino acids. The CDR3 sequence: CASRGGGRELFF. The CDR3 nucleotides are TGTGCCAGCCGGGGAGGAGGCCGGGAGCTGTTTTTT.

The V and J genes are TRBV9 and TRBJ2-7; no reliable D call. V shed 0 bases and J shed 0 bases, with 10 bases lying between them. Germline loops: CDR1 SGDLS, CDR2 YYNGEE. The CDR3 contains 15 residues. In DNA, the CDR3 is TGTGCCAGCAGCGTAGGGCAGACCAGCTCCTACGAGCAGTACTTC. Its translation: CASSVGQTSSYEQYF.

The chain is built from TRBV28 and TRBJ1-1; D call uncertain. The CDR3 loop spans 14 amino acids. Germline loops: CDR1 MDHEN, CDR2 SYDVKM. V shed 2 bases and J shed 10 bases, with 17 bases lying between them. The CDR3 sequence is CASSLTGPPNAAFF. In DNA, the CDR3 is TGTGCCAGCAGTTTAACCGGGCCGCCGAACGCAGCTTTCTTT.

This chain uses TRBV19 with TRBJ2-4; 12 nucleotides line up with TRBD1. The CDR3 extends over 15 amino acids. Germline loops: CDR1 LNHDA, CDR2 SQIVND (reference sequence). The V segment lost 1 base and the J segment 8 bases; nucleotides outside the gene matches: 3. CDR3 sequence: CASSIVGTGGHIQYF. The CDR3 DNA reads as TGTGCCAGTAGTATAGTGGGGACAGGGGGCCACATTCAGTACTTC.

The chain recombines TRBV5-5 with TRBJ2-2, with 10 nucleotides matching TRBD2. The CDR3 covers 16 residues. Per the germline V gene, CDR1 is SGHKS and CDR2 is YYEKEE (reference sequence). The ends lost 4 bases at V and 1 base at J; junction bases unmatched: 4. The CDR3 protein is CASSGTSGVNTGELFF. The CDR3 region has the DNA TGTGCCAGCAGCGGAACTAGCGGGGTGAACACCGGGGAGCTGTTTTTT. Full variable domain (outside the CDR3, taken from reference TRBV5-5 and TRBJ2-2): DAGVTQSPTHLIKTRGQQVTLRCSPISGHKSVSWYQQVLGQGPQFIFQYYEKEERGRGNFPDRFSARQFPNYSSELNVNALLLGDSALYLCASSGTSGVNTGELFFGEGSRLTVL.